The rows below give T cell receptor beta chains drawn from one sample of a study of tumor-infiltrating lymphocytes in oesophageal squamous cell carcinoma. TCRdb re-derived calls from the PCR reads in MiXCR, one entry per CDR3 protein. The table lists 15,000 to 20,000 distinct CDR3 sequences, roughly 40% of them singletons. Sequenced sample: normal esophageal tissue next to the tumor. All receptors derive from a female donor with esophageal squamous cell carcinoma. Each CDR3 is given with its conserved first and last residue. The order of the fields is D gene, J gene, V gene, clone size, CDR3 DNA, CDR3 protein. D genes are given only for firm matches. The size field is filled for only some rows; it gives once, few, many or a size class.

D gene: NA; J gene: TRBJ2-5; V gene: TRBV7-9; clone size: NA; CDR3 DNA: TGTGCCAGCAGCTACAGGTACAATGAGCAGTACTTC; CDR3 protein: CASSYRYNEQYF
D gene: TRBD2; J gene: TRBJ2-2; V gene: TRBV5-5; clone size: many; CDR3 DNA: TGTGCCAGCAGCTTGAGCGGGAGTCGTAGCACCGGGGAGCTGTTTTTT; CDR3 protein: CASSLSGSRSTGELFF
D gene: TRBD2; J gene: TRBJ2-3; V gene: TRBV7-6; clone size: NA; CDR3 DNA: TGTGCCAGCAGCCCAGCTAGCGGGAGTATCACAGATACGCAGTATTTT; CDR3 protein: CASSPASGSITDTQYF
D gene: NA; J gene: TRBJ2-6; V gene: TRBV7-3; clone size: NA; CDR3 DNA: TGTGCCAGCAGCTCGTACAGGGCTGGGGCCAACGTCCTGACTTTC; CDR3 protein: CASSSYRAGANVLTF
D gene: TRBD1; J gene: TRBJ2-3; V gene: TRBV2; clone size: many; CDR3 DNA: TGTGCCAGCAGTGAAGGGACAGGACTCACAGATACGCAGTATTTT; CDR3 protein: CASSEGTGLTDTQYF
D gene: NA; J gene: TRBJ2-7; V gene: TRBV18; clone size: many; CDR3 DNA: TGTGCCAGCTCACCAAGGGCCGTCAACTACGAGCAGTACTTC; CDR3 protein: CASSPRAVNYEQYF
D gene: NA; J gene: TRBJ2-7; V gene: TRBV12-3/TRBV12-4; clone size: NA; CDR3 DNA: TGTGCCAGCAGTTTCCTAGTGGTGCGGAACGAGCAGTACTTC; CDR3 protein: CASSFLVVRNEQYF
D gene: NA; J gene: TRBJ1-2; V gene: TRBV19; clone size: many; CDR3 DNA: TGTGCCAGTAGTAAGGGTTGGCATCAGGGGACCTCCGGAGGCTACACCTTC; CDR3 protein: CASSKGWHQGTSGGYTF
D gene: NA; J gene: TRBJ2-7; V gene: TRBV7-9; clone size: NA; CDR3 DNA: TGTGCCAGCAGCTTAACGGGTTCCCCCTACGAGCAGTACTTC; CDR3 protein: CASSLTGSPYEQYF
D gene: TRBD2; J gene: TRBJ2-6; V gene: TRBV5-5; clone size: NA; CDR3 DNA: TGTGCCAGCAGCCCCGGGAGGGGCGCAGGGGCCAACGTCCTGACTTTC; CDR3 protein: CASSPGRGAGANVLTF
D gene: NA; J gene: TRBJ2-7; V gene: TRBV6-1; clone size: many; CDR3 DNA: TGTGCCAGCAGTGACCCTATAGCGATTACCTACGAGCAGTACTTC; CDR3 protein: CASSDPIAITYEQYF
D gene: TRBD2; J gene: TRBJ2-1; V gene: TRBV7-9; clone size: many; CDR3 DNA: TGTGCCAGCAGCCCAGCAGCTAGCGGGATCTTCTGGAATGAGCAGTTCTTC; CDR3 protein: CASSPAASGIFWNEQFF
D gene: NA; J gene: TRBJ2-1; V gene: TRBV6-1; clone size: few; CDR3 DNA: TGTGCCAGCACTTCCCTCGCAGGCTCCTACAATGAGCAGTTCTTC; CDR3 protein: CASTSLAGSYNEQFF
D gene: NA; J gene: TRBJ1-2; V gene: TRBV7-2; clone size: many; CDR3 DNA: TGTGCCAGCAGCTTAGGCGGAAACTATGGCTACACCTTC; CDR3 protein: CASSLGGNYGYTF
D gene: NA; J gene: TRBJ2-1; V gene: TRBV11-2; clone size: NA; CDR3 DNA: NA; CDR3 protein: CASSPLRARAVLRF
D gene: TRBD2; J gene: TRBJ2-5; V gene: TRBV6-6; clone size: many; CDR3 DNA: TGTGCCAGCAGTTACTCAGGACTAGCGGGAGAAGGCGCAGAGACCCAGTACTTC; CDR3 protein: CASSYSGLAGEGAETQYF
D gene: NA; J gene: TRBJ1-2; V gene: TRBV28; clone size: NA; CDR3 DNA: TGTGCCAGCAGTTTAGGGCAAAACCTGCCTTGGGGCTACACCTTC; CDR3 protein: CASSLGQNLPWGYTF
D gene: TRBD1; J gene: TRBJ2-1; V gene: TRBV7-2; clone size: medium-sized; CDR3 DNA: TGTGCCAGCAGCTGGACAGGGGGAGGAAGCGGGGTTTACAATGAGCAGTTCTTC; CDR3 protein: CASSWTGGGSGVYNEQFF
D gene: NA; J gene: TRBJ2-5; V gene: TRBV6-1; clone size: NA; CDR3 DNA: TGTGCCAGCAGTGCCGGGGGAGGGGGCGAGACCCAGTACTTC; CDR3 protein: CASSAGGGGETQYF
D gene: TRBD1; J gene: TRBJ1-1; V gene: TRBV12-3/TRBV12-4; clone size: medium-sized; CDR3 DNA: TGTGCCAGCAGTTTTACAGGGGGGAGCACTGAAGCTTTCTTT; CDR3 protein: CASSFTGGSTEAFF
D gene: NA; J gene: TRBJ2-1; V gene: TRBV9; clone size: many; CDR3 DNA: TGTGCCAGCAGCGTAGGAGAAGGGGGAGTGGGTGAGCAGTTCTTC; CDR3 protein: CASSVGEGGVGEQFF
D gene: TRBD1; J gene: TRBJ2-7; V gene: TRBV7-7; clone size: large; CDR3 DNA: TGTGCTAGCAGCTTAGGACAGGCCGGGTCACCCCTCCACTTC; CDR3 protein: CASSLGQAGSPLHF
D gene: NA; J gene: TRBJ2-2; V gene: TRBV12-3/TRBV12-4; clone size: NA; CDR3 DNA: TGTGCCACCAAAATCATAGGGGTCACCGGGGAGCTGTTTTTT; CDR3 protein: CATKIIGVTGELFF
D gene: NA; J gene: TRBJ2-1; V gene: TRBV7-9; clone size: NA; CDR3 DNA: TGTGCCAGCAGCTTAGAGACTAGCTCCTACAATGAGCAGTTCTTC; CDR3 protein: CASSLETSSYNEQFF
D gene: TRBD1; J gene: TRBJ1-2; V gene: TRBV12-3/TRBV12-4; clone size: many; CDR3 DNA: TGTGCCAGCAGCCGAGGACAGGGTGGGGGGTCTAGCTACGGCTACACCTTC; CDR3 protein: CASSRGQGGGSSYGYTF
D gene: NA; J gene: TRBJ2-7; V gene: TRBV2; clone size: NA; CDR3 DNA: TGTGCCAGCAACCAGGGATGGCCCTACGAGCAGTACTTC; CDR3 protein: CASNQGWPYEQYF
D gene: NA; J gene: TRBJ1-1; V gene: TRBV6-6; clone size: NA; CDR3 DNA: TGTGCCAGCAGTTACTCGTTCAGGGTTGACACTGAAGCTTTCTTT; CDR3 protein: CASSYSFRVDTEAFF
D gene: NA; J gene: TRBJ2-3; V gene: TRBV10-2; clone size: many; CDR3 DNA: TGCGCCAGCAGTCTGACTTCGACCACAGATACGCAGTATTTT; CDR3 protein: CASSLTSTTDTQYF
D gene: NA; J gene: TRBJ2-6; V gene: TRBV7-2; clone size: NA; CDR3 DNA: TGTGCCAGCAGCTTAGCCGACTTT; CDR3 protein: CASSLADF
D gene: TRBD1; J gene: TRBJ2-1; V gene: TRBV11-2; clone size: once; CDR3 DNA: TGTGCCAGCAGCTTAGATCCAGGGACAGGTGAGCAGTTCTTC; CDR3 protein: CASSLDPGTGEQFF
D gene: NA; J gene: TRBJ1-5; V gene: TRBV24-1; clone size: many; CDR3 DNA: TGTGCCACCAGTGCCTATTATAGCAATCAGCCCCAGCATTTT; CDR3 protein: CATSAYYSNQPQHF
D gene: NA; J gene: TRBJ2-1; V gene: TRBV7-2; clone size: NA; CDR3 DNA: TGTGCCAGCAGCTTAGTCTACAATGAGCAGTTCTTC; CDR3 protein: CASSLVYNEQFF
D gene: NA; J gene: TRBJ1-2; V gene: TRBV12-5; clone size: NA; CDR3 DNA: TGTGCTAGTGGTTTGGTATTGCTTCCGGACTACTTTGTGCCCGCCGCGGCCAAGGACTATGGCTACACCTTC; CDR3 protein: CASGLVLLPDYFVPAAAKDYGYTF
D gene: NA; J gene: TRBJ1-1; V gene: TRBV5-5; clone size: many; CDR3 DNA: TGTGCCAGCAGCTTTAGTGTTCTGGGGGTCACTGAAGCTTTCTTT; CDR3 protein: CASSFSVLGVTEAFF
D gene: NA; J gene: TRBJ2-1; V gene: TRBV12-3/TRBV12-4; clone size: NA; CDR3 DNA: TGTGCCAGCAGTTTGATGACCTTAGCGGCTGGGGTCGACAATGAGCAGTTCTTC; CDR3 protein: CASSLMTLAAGVDNEQFF
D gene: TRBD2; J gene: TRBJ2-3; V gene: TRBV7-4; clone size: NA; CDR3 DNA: TGTGCCAGCACCCGGACTAGCGGAGACACAGATACGCAGTATTTT; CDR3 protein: CASTRTSGDTDTQYF
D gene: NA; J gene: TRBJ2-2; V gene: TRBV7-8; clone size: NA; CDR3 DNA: TGTGCCAGCAGCTTCACAGGCTCCGGGGAGCTGTTTTTT; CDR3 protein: CASSFTGSGELFF
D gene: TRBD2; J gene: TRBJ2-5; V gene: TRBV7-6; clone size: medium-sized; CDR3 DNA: TGTGCCAGCAGGTCCGCGGCTAGCGGGGGGGCCCAGTACTTC; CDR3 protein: CASRSAASGGAQYF
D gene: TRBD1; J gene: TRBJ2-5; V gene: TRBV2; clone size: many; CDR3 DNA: TGTGCCAGCAGTGTGGACAGGGAAAAGACCCAGTACTTC; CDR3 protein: CASSVDREKTQYF
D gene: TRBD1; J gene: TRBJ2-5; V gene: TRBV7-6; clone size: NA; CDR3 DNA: TGTGCCAGCAGCAAGACCCAGGGGGCTGGGGAGACCCAGTACTTC; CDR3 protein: CASSKTQGAGETQYF
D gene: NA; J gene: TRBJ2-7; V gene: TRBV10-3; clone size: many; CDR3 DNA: TGTGCCATCAGTGAGTCCACAGGGGGGGCCGTCAAGCAGTACTTC; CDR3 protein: CAISESTGGAVKQYF
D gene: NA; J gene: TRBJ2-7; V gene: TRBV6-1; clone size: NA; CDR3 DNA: TGTGCCAGCAGTGAGGTCCCCCCAGGGACCTACGAGCAGTACTTC; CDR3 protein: CASSEVPPGTYEQYF
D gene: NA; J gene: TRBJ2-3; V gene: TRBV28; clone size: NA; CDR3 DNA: TGTGCCAGCAGTTTCCTCTCGGCTAGCACAGATACGCAGTATTTT; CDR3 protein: CASSFLSASTDTQYF
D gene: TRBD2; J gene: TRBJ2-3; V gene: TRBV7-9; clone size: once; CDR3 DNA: TGTGCCAGCAGCCAAACAGCGGGGGGGAGCACAGATACGCAGTATTTT; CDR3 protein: CASSQTAGGSTDTQYF
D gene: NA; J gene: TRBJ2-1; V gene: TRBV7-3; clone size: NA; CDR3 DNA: TGTGCCAGCAGCTTAACAATCTGGCAGTTCTTC; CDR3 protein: CASSLTIWQFF
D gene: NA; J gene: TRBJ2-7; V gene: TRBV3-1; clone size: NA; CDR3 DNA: TGTGCCAGCAGCTTTACTAGAGCCGAGCAGTACTTC; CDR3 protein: CASSFTRAEQYF
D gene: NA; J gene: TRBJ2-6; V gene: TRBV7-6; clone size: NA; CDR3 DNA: TGTGCCAGCAGCTTAGGAGGAGCGACTGGGGCCAACGTCCTGACTTTC; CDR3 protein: CASSLGGATGANVLTF
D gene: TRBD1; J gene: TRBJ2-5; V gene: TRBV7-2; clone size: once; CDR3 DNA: TGTGCCAGCAGCCGGGACAGGACACAAGAGACCCAGTACTTC; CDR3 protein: CASSRDRTQETQYF
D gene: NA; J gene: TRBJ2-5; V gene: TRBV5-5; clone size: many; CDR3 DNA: TGTGCCAGCAGCCGCCGGGACTACCAAGAGACCCAGTACTTC; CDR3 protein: CASSRRDYQETQYF
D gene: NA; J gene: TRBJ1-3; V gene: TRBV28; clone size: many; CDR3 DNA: TGTGCCAGCAGTGGGACGGTCCCTGGAAACACCATATATTTT; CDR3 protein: CASSGTVPGNTIYF
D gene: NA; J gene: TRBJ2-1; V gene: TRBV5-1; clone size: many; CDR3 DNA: TGCGCCAGCAGCCGAGATAGGGATGAGCAGTTCTTC; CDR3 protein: CASSRDRDEQFF
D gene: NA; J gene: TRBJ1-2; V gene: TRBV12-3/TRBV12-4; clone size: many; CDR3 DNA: TGTGCCAGCAGTTTCGGATCCTCAGCGTATGGCTACACCTTC; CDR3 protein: CASSFGSSAYGYTF
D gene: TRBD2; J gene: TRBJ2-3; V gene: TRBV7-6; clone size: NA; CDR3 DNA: TGTGCCAGCAGCTTAGCCAGCGGGGGTGGTACAGATACGCAGTATTTT; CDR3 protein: CASSLASGGGTDTQYF
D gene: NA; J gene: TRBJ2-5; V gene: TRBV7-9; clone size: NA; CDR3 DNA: TGTGCCAGCAGCCCCCCCCAGGAAGTAGACGGAGCAGAGACCCAGTACTTC; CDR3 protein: CASSPPQEVDGAETQYF
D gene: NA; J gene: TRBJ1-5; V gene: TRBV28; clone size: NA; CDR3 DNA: TGTGCCAGCAGCTCGCGGAGCAATCAGCCCCAGCATTTT; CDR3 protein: CASSSRSNQPQHF
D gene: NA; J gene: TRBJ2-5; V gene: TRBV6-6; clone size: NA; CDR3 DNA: TGTGCCATTACTCAGGGGGGACAAGAGACCCAGTACTTC; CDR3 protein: CAITQGGQETQYF
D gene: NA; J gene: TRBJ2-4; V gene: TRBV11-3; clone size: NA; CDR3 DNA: TGTGCCAGCAGCTTGCGCGTCGGGTTACGGCACAATGAGCAGTACTTC; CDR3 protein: CASSLRVGLRHNEQYF
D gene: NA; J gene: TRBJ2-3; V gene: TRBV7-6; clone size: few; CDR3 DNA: TGTGCCAGCAGTCGTTTCGCTAGCACAGATACGCAGTATTTT; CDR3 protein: CASSRFASTDTQYF
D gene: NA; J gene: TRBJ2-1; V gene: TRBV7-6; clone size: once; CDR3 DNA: TGTGCCAGCACAATGGGCGGGTTCTACAATGAGCAGTTCTTC; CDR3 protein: CASTMGGFYNEQFF
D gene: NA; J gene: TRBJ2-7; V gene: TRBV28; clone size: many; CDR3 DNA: TGTGCCAGCACACGTGGGGCTTACCGACAGCAGTACTTC; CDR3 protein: CASTRGAYRQQYF